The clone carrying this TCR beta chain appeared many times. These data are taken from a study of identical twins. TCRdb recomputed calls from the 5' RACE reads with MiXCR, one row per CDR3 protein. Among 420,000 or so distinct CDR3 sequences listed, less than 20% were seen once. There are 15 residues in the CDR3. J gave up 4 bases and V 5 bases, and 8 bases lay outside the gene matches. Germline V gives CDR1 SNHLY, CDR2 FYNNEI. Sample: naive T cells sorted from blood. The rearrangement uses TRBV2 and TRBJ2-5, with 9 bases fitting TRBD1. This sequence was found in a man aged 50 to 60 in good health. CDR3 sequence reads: CASSSTGGSLETQYF. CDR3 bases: TGTGCCAGCAGTTCCACAGGGGGCTCTCTAGAGACCCAGTACTTC.